This T cell receptor (beta chain) was profiled in a study of CD8 T cells in ankylosing spondylitis. Study observations and caveats: In ankylosing spondylitis patients, matched synovial fluid reportedly showed significant enrichment of disease-linked clones. Prior work had noted some motif variants in reactive arthritis blood and synovial fluid.

Libraries for TCR beta were made by quantitative 5'-RACE with molecular barcodes. TCRdb re-analysed the 5' RACE reads in MiXCR, keeping a single row per CDR3 protein. The table shows under 200,000 distinct CDR3 sequences, with 9.5% to 13% occurring only once. This CDR3 comprises 16 residues. Germline loops: CDR1 SSHAT, CDR2 FNYEAQ (reference sequence). Trimming cost V 1 base and J 6 bases, with 16 bases left between them. This clonotype was counted between two and nine times. The antigen remains undetermined. The V gene is TRBV7-7, the J gene TRBJ2-1, with TRBD2 as a possible D gene (7 bases). The sequence was collected from a male donor with ankylosing spondylitis or in good health (not recorded which). The material sequenced was blood, either unsorted or a sorted T cell fraction (not recorded which). As DNA, the CDR3 is TGTGCCAGCAGCTTAGAATTCGGGGGGCGGGGCAATGAGCAGTTCTTC. This codes for CASSLEFGGRGNEQFF.